The next 17 T cell receptor beta chains were all read from a single sample in a study of Ad26.COV2.S vaccination and SARS-CoV-2 variants. Repertoires were generated with immunoSEQ multiplex PCR, while TCRdb's copy carries only in-frame clones and drops some. This sample has a few hundred thousand clones, with more than 75% found just once. Treatment in this sample: 15 to 20 received Ad26.COV2.S at low or high dose, single or two shots; 5 received placebo; per-sample allocation not given. The samples date from day 63 after the first vaccine or placebo injection. This sample comprised peripheral blood, obtained in a trial of Ad26.COV2.S vaccine versus placebo. These receptor sequences come from a person between 18 and 65 years old who received the Ad26.COV2.S COVID-19 vaccine or a placebo.

This clone was counted a single time. Other nucleotide sequences from this sample produce the same CDR3. The chain carries TRBV7-2 and TRBJ2-1; no firm D call. The V and J ends lost 1 base and 6 bases respectively, with 7 bases between them. Germline-derived CDR1 and CDR2 are SGHTA and FQGNSA. The CDR3 runs to 13 residues. The CDR3 sequence: CASSLVGGNEQFF. The CDR3 coding sequence is TGTGCCAGCAGCTTAGTTGGCGGCAATGAGCAGTTCTTC.

This chain links TRBV7-6 with TRBJ1-2; 7 bases are a match to TRBD1. With V trimmed by 5 bases and J by 6 bases, 18 bases remained unmatched. The CDR3 covers 17 residues. Germline CDR1 and CDR2: SGHVS and FNYEAQ. The CDR3 bases are TGTGCCAGCAGCCCCGGGGAGGGGGCGCGTAATAAGGATGGCTACACCTTC. It translates to CASSPGEGARNKDGYTF.

The chain joins TRBV2 to TRBJ2-3; D might be TRBD1 or TRBD2, each matching 6 bases. With 6 bases removed from V and 2 bases from J, the gap between germline ends came to 18 bases. This CDR3 comprises 16 residues. Germline V gene data show CDR1 as SNHLY and CDR2 as FYNNEI. The CDR3 region is CASSALGGAPTDTQYF. The CDR3 bases are TGTGCCAGCAGCGCTCTCGGGGGCGCCCCCACAGATACGCAGTATTTT.

The rearrangement joins TRBV7-9 to TRBJ1-2, with 10 nucleotides matching TRBD1. The CDR3 extends over 16 amino acids. V was pared by 4 bases and J by 3 bases, with 8 bases of the junction left unmatched. Germline V gene lookup returns CDR1 SEHNR and CDR2 FQNEAQ (reference sequence). CDR3 protein: CASSSRRGTGDYGYTF. DNA of the CDR3: TGTGCCAGCAGCTCGCGGAGAGGGACAGGGGACTATGGCTACACCTTC.

This sequence joins TRBV4-3 and TRBJ2-3; 8 bases agree with TRBD2. The germline V gene has CDR1 LGHNA and CDR2 YSLEER. The CDR3 is 13 amino acids. V lost 4 bases and J lost 4; bases outside the gene matches: 1. For the CDR3, the DNA is TGCGCCAGCAGCCCGGGGGGGGCAGATACGCAGTATTTT. This codes for CASSPGGADTQYF.

J is TRBJ2-1 and V is TRBV9; 7 nucleotides agree with TRBD2. Unmatched junction bases numbered 6, after V lost 4 bases and J lost 2 bases. The CDR3 consists of 15 residues. The germline CDR1 and CDR2 sequences are SGDLS and YYNGEE. The CDR3 sequence: CASSSRGVTYNEQFF. CDR3 DNA: TGTGCCAGCAGCTCCCGGGGGGTCACCTACAATGAGCAGTTCTTC.

The chain links TRBV29-1 to TRBJ2-3, with TRBD1 matching over 7 bases. The CDR3 extends over 13 amino acids. V dropped 5 bases and J dropped 3; count of bases not matched to a gene: 5. The germline gives CDR1 SQVTM, CDR2 ANQGSEA. The CDR3 coding sequence is TGCAGCGTTCCGGGACAGATAACAGATACGCAGTATTTT. It encodes CSVPGQITDTQYF.

The chain joins TRBV6-4 to TRBJ2-3; 12 bases are shared with TRBD2. The germline V gene encodes CDR1 MRHNA and CDR2 SNTAGT. CDR3 length: 14 amino acids. J gave up 9 bases and V 4 bases, and 5 bases lay outside the gene matches. CDR3 nucleotide sequence: TGTGCCAGCAGTGTTCAGACTAGCGGGGGCACGCAGTATTTT. It encodes CASSVQTSGGTQYF.

The V call is TRBV30, the J call TRBJ1-1, with D perhaps matching TRBD1 (5 bases). V lost 4 bases and J lost 1, with 10 bases in between. This CDR3 has 13 residues. Germline V CDR1 and CDR2: GTSNPN, SVGIG (reference sequence). The CDR3 sequence: CAWTRAGNTEAFF. DNA for the CDR3: TGTGCCTGGACCAGGGCTGGGAACACTGAAGCTTTCTTT.

The CDR3 region has the DNA TGCGCCAGCAGCTTGTTAATTAGGGAAACGGGGACTAGCGATCCTTGGGAGCAGTACTTC. Encoded protein: CASSLLIRETGTSDPWEQYF. This chain joins TRBV5-1 and TRBJ2-7, with 10 bases that match TRBD2. J gave up 7 bases and V 1 base, and 23 bases lay outside the gene matches. Germline lookup yields CDR1 SGHRS and CDR2 YFSETQ. CDR3 length equals 20 residues. Complete variable domain (other parts from reference TRBV5-1 and TRBJ2-7): KAGVTQTPRYLIKTRGQQVTLSCSPISGHRSVSWYQQTPGQGLQFLFEYFSETQRNKGNFPGRFSGRQFSNSRSEMNVSTLELGDSALYLCASSLLIRETGTSDPWEQYFGPGTRLTVT.

The gene calls are TRBV27 and TRBJ1-2, with D maybe TRBD1 (6 bases). V lost 3 bases to trimming and J lost 7 bases, with 15 bases between them. This CDR3 is built from 14 residues. CDR1 MNHEY and CDR2 SMNVEV come from the germline V gene (reference sequence). The CDR3 DNA reads TGTGCCAGCAGTTTGATCAGGGGAAGCGGTGGCTACACCTTC. Translated: CASSLIRGSGGYTF.

This chain links TRBV6-5 with TRBJ1-2; possible D gene TRBD1, 6 bases. Germline CDR1 reads MNHEY; CDR2 reads SVGAGI. The CDR3 runs to 13 residues. Between the trimmed V and J ends, which lost 7 bases and 4 bases, there was a span of 13 bases. The CDR3 coding sequence is TGTGCCAGCACCCCGGGGGGGGCCTATGGCTACACCTTC. Translated: CASTPGGAYGYTF.

Remarks on this clone: Different DNA sequences within this sample yield the same CDR3. The rearrangement uses TRBV19 and TRBJ1-1; D unclear. V was shortened by 1 base and J by 0 bases, with 3 bases between the two germline ends. The CDR3 totals 13 residues. Germline assignment: CDR1 LNHDA and CDR2 SQIVND (reference sequence). In DNA form, the CDR3 reads TGTGCCAGTAGTATAGGTGTGAACACTGAAGCTTTCTTT. This encodes CASSIGVNTEAFF.

This clone appeared a single time. The gene calls are TRBV14 and TRBJ1-4, with D possibly TRBD1 on 5 matching bases. The CDR3 is made up of 15 amino acids. Germline CDR1 reads SGHDN; CDR2 reads FVKESK. V shed 3 bases and J shed 1 base, with 9 bases lying between them. In DNA, the CDR3 is TGTGCCAGCAGCCAGATGGGGGGAACTAATGAAAAACTGTTTTTT. The encoded protein is CASSQMGGTNEKLFF.

A remark on this clone: The sample carries other DNA sequences with the same CDR3. V and J are TRBV11-2 and TRBJ2-5; D remains ambiguous. Germline assignment: CDR1 SGHAT and CDR2 FQNNGV. CDR3 length: 11 amino acids. V lost 2 bases and J 4 bases, leaving 2 bases between the germline ends. The CDR3 spells CASSLRETQYF. Written as DNA, the CDR3 is TGTGCCAGCAGCTTAAGAGAGACCCAGTACTTC.

This clone was seen a single time. The V gene is TRBV9, the J gene TRBJ1-1; TRBD1 agrees at 8 bases. Trimming took 2 bases from V and 5 from J; bases not matched to a gene: 5. The CDR3 loop spans 14 amino acids. The V gene's germline CDR1 is SGDLS and CDR2 YYNGEE. The CDR3 region has the DNA TGTGCCAGCAGCGTCTCGGGGACAGGAACTGAAGCTTTCTTT. This sequence encodes CASSVSGTGTEAFF.

The chain couples TRBV3-1 (or the pseudogene TRBV3-2) to TRBJ1-4; D call uncertain. V dropped 5 bases and J dropped 7 bases, with 5 bases sitting between them. This CDR3 region has 11 residues. The germline V gene has CDR1 LGHDT and CDR2 YNNKEL (reference sequence). The CDR3 protein is CASSRSEKLFF. CDR3 DNA: TGTGCCAGCAGCAGGAGTGAAAAACTGTTTTTT.